By share, the clone carrying this T cell receptor (beta chain) ranks as medium-sized. The antigen remains undetermined. The data belong to a study of beta chain bispecific antibodies for T cell cancers. Regarding the study as a whole: Normal T cells contributed less of the targeted TRBV signal than the leukemia cells did.

TCRdb reanalysed the 5' RACE reads using MiXCR and keeps one entry per CDR3 protein. The sample yields about 20,000 distinct CDR3 sequences, approximately 2.4% seen once. Either OKT3 anti-CD3 antibody or CD3/CD28 beads expanded T cells from blood mononuclear cells over 3 days. This sequence was found in a human donor in good health. Some clones in this sample may be carry-over from other donors' samples. The sample was healthy donor T cells cultured with leukemia cells.

CDR3 nucleotide sequence: TGTGCCATTCCGGGACTACCATGGAATGAGCAGTTCTTC. Protein product: CAIPGLPWNEQFF. The genes are TRBV21-1 and TRBJ2-1; the table's D call, TRBD2, has no DNA check behind it. TRBV21-1 counts as a pseudogene. This CDR3 is 13 amino acids long.